This TCR beta chain comes out of a study of T cell repertoires in cytomegalovirus infection. Study results and caveats: Using cumulative public TCR beta family frequency, the authors identified those who carried CMV together with the relevant HLA. In two of eight donors, the top clonotype was HLA-C-restricted CMV-specific.

V was trimmed by 1 base and J by 6 bases, leaving 16 bases between them. This CDR3 contains 16 residues. This clonotype was detected many times. Its specificity is unknown. TCRdb redid the calling of the reads with MiXCR, one entry per CDR3 protein. The sample includes around 300,000 distinct CDR3 sequences, 9.5% of them seen just once. This TCR was recovered from a human donor in good health (CMV status not recorded). Some clones in this sample may be carry-over from other donors' samples. Sequences were obtained from PBMCs. This chain joins TRBV12-3 or TRBV12-4 and TRBJ2-1, with TRBD2 as a possible D gene (6 bases). This chain's CDR3 is CASSLGTGVGANEQFF. The DNA of the CDR3 is TGTGCCAGCAGTTTAGGGACGGGGGTCGGAGCCAATGAGCAGTTCTTC.